This TCR beta chain appears in the sequencing data of a study of blood T cells in healthy people across ages. Whole-study results and caveats: In these data, TCR beta diversity tracked strongly with naive T cell percentage.

Every donor contributed roughly 10 milliliters of peripheral blood by blood draw. This clonotype showed up many times. The antigen is undetermined. Losses at the gene ends were 1 base for V and 8 bases for J; bases not matched to a gene: 10. CDR1 and CDR2 (germline): SGHVS, FNYEAQ. CDR3 size: 17 residues. A second roughly 7 to 12 cycle PCR used barcoded and J-beta primers. TCRdb recomputed calls from the 5' RACE reads with MiXCR, one row per CDR3 protein. The table lists 850,000 or so distinct CDR3 sequences, more than 25% of them singletons, with 15% to 20% in the top ten. The origin of this receptor is a woman over 75 in good health. The rearrangement uses TRBV7-6 and TRBJ2-1; TRBD2 matches 11 bases. Source material: blood. DNA for the CDR3: TGTGCCAGCAGCTTAGATAAGATAGCGGGGGGGATGGATGAGCAGTTCTTC. Translation gives CASSLDKIAGGMDEQFF.